This entry lists 20 T cell receptor beta chains sequenced from one sample in a study of tumor and adjacent non-tumor tissue in lung cancer. TCRbeta libraries were built with three rounds of nested PCR, modified from ARM-PCR. In TCRdb, the multiplex PCR reads were re-called with MiXCR into one record per CDR3 protein. Of 60,000 to 85,000 distinct CDR3 sequences listed, around 80% were seen once; the top ten hold less than 50%. No cell sorting was done before RNA was extracted from the tissue. The normal lung tissue was taken more than 3 cm from the tumor edge. The material sequenced was distant non-tumor lung tissue. The source of these receptors is a man aged 60 to 69 with non-small cell lung cancer.

A word on this clonotype: It is likely a read error, because the conserved phenylalanine at the end of the CDR3 is missing. The chain employs TRBV29-1 and TRBJ1-5, with 7 bases matching TRBD1. This CDR3 spans 13 amino acids. The ends lost 7 bases at V and 2 bases at J; junction bases unmatched: 5. The germline V gene encodes CDR1 SQVTM and CDR2 ANQGSEA. CDR3 amino acids: CSAGQRGNQPQHI. CDR3 DNA: TGCAGCGCGGGACAGAGGGGCAATCAGCCCCAGCATATT.

This clonotype was recorded once. The junction departs from germline at one end; a sequencing error may be responsible. The chain uses TRBV11-2 and TRBJ2-1; 7 bases map to TRBD2. This CDR3 is 19 amino acids long. Germline CDR1 and CDR2: SGHAT and FQNNGV. CDR3: CVSSSPGLVKRWGTNEQFF. CDR3 nucleotide sequence: TGTGTCAGCAGCTCCCCTGGACTAGTGAAGAGGTGGGGAACTAATGAGCAGTTCTTC.

This clonotype has a handful of counts. This could be a read error, since a much larger clone is one nucleotide away. The chain has TRBV4-2 and TRBJ2-7; no definite D call. Looked up from germline, CDR1 is LGHNA and CDR2 is YNFKEQ. V shed 5 bases and J shed 2 bases, with 19 bases lying between them. CDR3 length: 16 amino acids. The CDR3 protein is CASSNAVEAVPYEQYF. CDR3 sequence (DNA): TGTGCCAGCAGCAATGCAGTAGAGGCGGTCCCCTACGAGCAGTACTTC.

Note on this clonotype: This may be a read error: a much more frequent sequence differs by one nucleotide. The final CDR3 position lacks the conserved phenylalanine or tryptophan, pointing to a likely read error. The rearrangement links TRBV5-1 to TRBJ2-2; D perhaps matches TRBD2 (6 bases). The V end lost 4 bases, the J end lost 3 bases, and 13 bases lay between the germline ends. The CDR3 contains 15 residues. Germline V gene data show CDR1 as SGHRS and CDR2 as YFSETQ. The CDR3 region is CASSPWTKDTGELFL. Written as DNA, the CDR3 is TGCGCCAGCAGCCCGTGGACTAAGGACACCGGGGAGCTGTTTTTG.

A note on this clonotype: A much larger clone lies one base from this, so it may be a read error. This sequence joins TRBV7-9 and TRBJ1-3; D remains unclear. The CDR3 totals 16 residues. Germline CDR1 and CDR2: SEHNR and FQNEAQ (reference sequence). DNA for the CDR3: TGTGCCAACAGCTTAGTACCTGTCGGCTCTGGAAACACCATATATTTT. Translating gives CANSLVPVGSGNTIYF. Complete variable domain (other parts from reference TRBV7-9 and TRBJ1-3): DTGVSQNPRHKITKRGQNVTFRCDPISEHNRLYWYRQTLGQGPEFLTYFQNEAQLEKSRLLSDRFSAERPKGSFSTLEIQRTEQGDSAMYLCANSLVPVGSGNTIYFGEGSWLTVV.

This clonotype was seen more than once but under ten times. This may be a read error, as it is one base from a much larger clone. No conserved phenylalanine or tryptophan ends this CDR3, so it is likely a read error. The chain links TRBV6-2 or TRBV6-3 to TRBJ2-7, with D perhaps assigned TRBD1 or TRBD2 (5 bases each). Germline V gene lookup returns CDR1 MNHEY and CDR2 SVGEGT. Trimming took off 6 bases at V and 5 bases at J, with 17 bases between the two ends. CDR3 size: 14 residues. The CDR3 here is CASREPGRGHEQYL. The CDR3 nucleotides read TGTGCCAGCAGAGAGCCGGGACGGGGCCACGAGCAGTACCTC.

The CDR3 DNA reads as TGTGCCTGCAACTATACCAGTGGTACCGGGGAGCTGTTTTTT. It is translated as CACNYTSGTGELFF. This chain links TRBV11-1 with TRBJ2-2; no reliable D call. Between the trimmed V and J ends, which lost 11 bases and 5 bases, there was a span of 18 bases. Germline V lookup: CDR1 SGHAT, CDR2 FQDESV (reference sequence). The CDR3 has 14 residues.

Concerning this clonotype itself: Possible read error: a much larger clone is one base away. The chain recombines TRBV6-2 or TRBV6-3 with TRBJ2-1; the match to TRBD1 covers 7 bases. The germline V gene has CDR1 MNHEY and CDR2 SVGEGT. There are 13 residues in the CDR3. The CDR3 nucleotides read TGTACCAGCAGTAGACAGGGCTACAATGAGCAGTTCTTC. It is translated as CTSSRQGYNEQFF.

On this clonotype itself: An end of the junction differs from the germline gene, which may be a read error. The chain has TRBV2 and TRBJ2-7; TRBD1 matches at 9 bases. CDR1 SNHLY and CDR2 FYNNEI come from the germline V gene. The length of the CDR3 is 15 residues. Written as DNA, the CDR3 is TGTGCCACCAGTGTTCCGACAGGGGGGACCTACGAGCATTACTTC. Translation: CATSVPTGGTYEHYF. Drawing the rest from reference TRBV2 and TRBJ2-7, the complete variable domain is EPEVTQTPSHQVTQMGQEVILRCVPISNHLYFYWYRQILGQKVEFLVSFYNNEISEKSEIFDDQFSVERPDGSNFTLKIRSTKLEDSAMYFCATSVPTGGTYEHYFGPGTRLTVT.

This clonotype was recorded once. Here the CDR3 omits its conserved ending phenylalanine or tryptophan, so a read error is the likely source. The DNA is omitted, as the CDR3 cannot be located on it reliably, and the CDR3 follows TCRdb's listing. The chain is built from TRBV11-1 and TRBJ2-7. In germline, CDR1 is SGHAT, CDR2 FQDESV (reference sequence). The CDR3 is 13 residues long, ends included. CDR3 amino acids: CASSLNIFGEEYS.

This clonotype was seen many times. The J gene is TRBJ2-3, the V gene TRBV20-1; 7 bases are a match to TRBD2. Germline CDR1 and CDR2: DFQATT and SNEGSKA (reference sequence). The CDR3 runs 14 residues. V shed 3 bases, J shed 2 bases, and the junction held 5 bases outside the gene matches. The CDR3 region has the DNA TGCAGTGCTAGGCATAGCGGGTACACAGATACGCAGTATTTT. It encodes CSARHSGYTDTQYF.

The V gene is TRBV6-5, the J gene TRBJ1-1, with 9 bases identical to TRBD1. The CDR3 sequence is 15 residues long. The V segment lost 6 bases and the J segment 12 bases; nucleotides outside the gene matches: 17. Germline values: CDR1 MNHEY, CDR2 SVGAGI. CDR3 sequence (DNA): TGTGCCAGCAGGTACACCACAGGGGGCGTAGGCGAAACTTTCTTT. The encoded protein is CASRYTTGGVGETFF.

This clonotype was counted between two and nine times. The rearrangement uses TRBV5-4 and TRBJ2-6; possible D gene TRBD2, 6 bases. The CDR3 length is 13 residues. Germline V gives CDR1 SGHNT, CDR2 YYREEE (reference sequence). CDR3 residues: CTGRVGGANVLTF. CDR3 coding DNA: TGTACCGGCCGCGTCGGGGGAGCCAACGTCCTGACTTTC.

This clonotype is categorized as medium-sized (0.01 to 0.1%). This rearrangement joins TRBV7-9 to TRBJ2-1; D is unresolved. Germline V CDR1 and CDR2: SEHNR, FQNEAQ (reference sequence). Trimming took off 3 bases at V and 8 bases at J, with 8 bases between the two ends. The CDR3 consists of 12 residues. In DNA form, the CDR3 reads TGTGCCAGCAGCTTCGGCAGCGATGAGCAGTTCTTC. Amino acid sequence: CASSFGSDEQFF. The whole variable domain, filled in from reference TRBV7-9 and TRBJ2-1, reads DTGVSQNPRHKITKRGQNVTFRCDPISEHNRLYWYRQTLGQGPEFLTYFQNEAQLEKSRLLSDRFSAERPKGSFSTLEIQRTEQGDSAMYLCASSFGSDEQFFGPGTRLTVL.

Note on this clonotype: Sequence at one end of the junction differs from germline and may be a read error. This chain joins TRBV5-1 and TRBJ2-3, with TRBD2 matching over 10 bases. The CDR3 runs 16 residues. Looked up from germline, CDR1 is SGHRS and CDR2 is YFSETQ. The CDR3 is CSSGGTSVSRPDMQYF. The CDR3 DNA sequence: TGCTCCAGCGGAGGGACTAGCGTGAGTAGGCCAGACATGCAGTATTTT.

This clonotype was observed many times. V usage is TRBV7-3 and J usage is TRBJ2-1, with D perhaps TRBD2 (6 bases). CDR1 and CDR2 from the germline V gene are SGHTA and FQGTGA. The CDR3 is made up of 14 amino acids. V was trimmed by 3 bases and J by 9 bases, leaving 15 bases between them. The CDR3 DNA reads TGTGCCAGCAGCTTGGGGGGACGGTGGGGTGAGCAGTTCTTC. Protein: CASSLGGRWGEQFF.

This clonotype was seen a handful of times. At one of its ends the junction is not consistent with the germline gene, which may arise from a read error. The chain carries TRBV29-1 and TRBJ2-3; a possible D gene is TRBD1 (5 bases). CDR3 length: 12 amino acids. Germline-derived CDR1 and CDR2 are SQVTM and ANQGSEA. CDR3 coding DNA: TGCAGCGTTCTGGCACAGACAGATACGAAGTATTTT. This sequence encodes CSVLAQTDTKYF.

This chain connects TRBV29-1 to TRBJ2-7, with TRBD2 matching over 9 bases. Germline V gene sequence: CDR1 SQVTM, CDR2 ANQGSEA. CDR3 size: 12 residues. CDR3 nucleotides: TGCAACCTCCAGCGGGAGGCATGCAAGCAGTACTTC. This codes for CNLQREACKQYF.

The chain links TRBV29-1 to TRBJ2-7, with TRBD1 matching 8 bases. The germline V gene encodes CDR1 SQVTM and CDR2 ANQGSEA. The V and J ends lost 5 bases and 5 bases, in that order; junction bases with no gene match: 11. The CDR3 is 14 amino acids. CDR3 coding DNA: TGCAGCGTTACCGACCGTGACAGGGGCAACGAGCAGTACTTC. Protein product: CSVTDRDRGNEQYF.

This sequence joins TRBV5-4 and TRBJ2-3; D uncertain. The CDR3 extends over 15 amino acids. Germline loops: CDR1 SGHNT, CDR2 YYREEE (reference sequence). V was clipped by 2 bases and J by 3 bases, with 13 bases between them. CDR3 nucleotides: TGTGCCAGCAGCTTCGGTGGGAACCATACAGATACGCAGTATTTT. Translation: CASSFGGNHTDTQYF.